The clone carrying this T cell receptor beta chain was counted at least ten times. Its matching antigen is unknown. The data stem from a study of identical twins. General study points: Excess sharing between twins was weaker in beta out-of-frame sequences.

V shed 2 bases and J shed 6 bases, with 16 bases lying between them. This CDR3 has 16 residues. Germline values: CDR1 MNHEY, CDR2 SVGAGI. TCRdb recomputed calls from the 5' RACE reads with MiXCR, one row per CDR3 protein. Of about 150,000 distinct CDR3 sequences in the sample, roughly 3.3% are singletons; the top ten hold 7% to 10%. The chain combines TRBV6-5 with TRBJ1-4, with no clear D. This sequence originates from a man aged 18-30 years in good health. Sequences were obtained from memory T cells sorted from blood. The DNA of the CDR3 is TGTGCCAGCAGTTACACCTTAGGATCTTTAGATGAAAAACTGTTTTTT. Translated: CASSYTLGSLDEKLFF.